This entry features one TCR beta chain sequence. Its antigen is undetermined. The data were obtained in a study of CD8 T cells in ankylosing spondylitis. CDR3 length: 14 residues. V lost 3 bases and J lost 5, with 15 bases in between. Germline-derived CDR1 and CDR2 are DFQATT and SNEGSKA (reference sequence). Points from the study as a whole: Those disease-linked clones were CD8+; they were also relatively rare in peripheral blood. According to the report, clones linked to the disease were significantly enriched in matched synovial fluid samples taken from ankylosing spondylitis patients. Characteristic of ankylosing spondylitis blood, it appeared, was a TCR beta motif comprising fewer than 10 highly homologous variants. Reactive arthritis synovial fluid and blood previously showed some of these motif variants.

A quantitative 5'-RACE method, one with molecular barcodes, was used to make TCR beta libraries. TCRdb called the 5' RACE reads again in MiXCR, with one record for every CDR3 protein. The repertoire holds roughly 440,000 distinct CDR3 sequences, with 15% to 20% as singletons. V is TRBV20-1 and J is TRBJ2-3; D may be TRBD2 (5 bases). The origin of this receptor is a male donor with ankylosing spondylitis. The specimen sequenced was blood, either unsorted or a sorted T cell fraction (not recorded which). CDR3 residues: CSASKRTGVDTQYF. CDR3 DNA: TGCAGTGCTAGTAAGCGGACCGGGGTAGATACGCAGTATTTT.